The table lists the clone carrying this TCR beta chain with many counts. No antigen is known for it. This specimen belongs to a study of CD8 T cells in ankylosing spondylitis. The CDR3 runs to 15 residues. V lost 0 bases to trimming and J lost 5 bases, with 16 bases between them. The germline CDR1 and CDR2 sequences are DFQATT and SNEGSKA (reference sequence). With molecular barcodes, quantitative 5'-RACE was used to make the TCR beta libraries. TCRdb ran MiXCR on the 5' RACE reads and lists one entry per CDR3 protein. Of around 150,000 distinct CDR3 sequences listed, about 7% are singletons. Notes on the study in general: For ankylosing spondylitis blood, a TCR beta motif of under 10 highly homologous variants appeared characteristic.

The material sequenced was blood, either unsorted or a sorted T cell fraction (not recorded which). The chain uses TRBV20-1 and TRBJ2-5; D gene uncertain. The TCR comes from a female donor with ankylosing spondylitis or in good health (not recorded which). The CDR3 region is CSAREGGANSETQYF. The CDR3 DNA is TGCAGTGCTAGAGAGGGTGGAGCGAACTCGGAGACCCAGTACTTC.